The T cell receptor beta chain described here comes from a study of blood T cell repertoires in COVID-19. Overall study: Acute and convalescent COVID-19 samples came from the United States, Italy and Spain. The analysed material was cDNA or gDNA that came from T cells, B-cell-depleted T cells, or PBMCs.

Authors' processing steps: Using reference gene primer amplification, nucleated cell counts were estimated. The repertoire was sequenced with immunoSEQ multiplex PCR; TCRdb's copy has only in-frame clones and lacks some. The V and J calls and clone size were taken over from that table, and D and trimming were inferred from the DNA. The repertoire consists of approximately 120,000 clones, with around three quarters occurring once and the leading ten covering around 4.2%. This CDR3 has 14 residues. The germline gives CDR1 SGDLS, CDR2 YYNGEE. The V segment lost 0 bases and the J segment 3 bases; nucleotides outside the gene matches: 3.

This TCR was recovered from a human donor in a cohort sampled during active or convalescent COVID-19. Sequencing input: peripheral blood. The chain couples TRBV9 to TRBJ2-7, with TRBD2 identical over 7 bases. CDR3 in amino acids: CASSVGAGNYEQYF. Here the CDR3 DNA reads TGTGCCAGCAGCGTAGGAGCGGGGAACTACGAGCAGTACTTC.